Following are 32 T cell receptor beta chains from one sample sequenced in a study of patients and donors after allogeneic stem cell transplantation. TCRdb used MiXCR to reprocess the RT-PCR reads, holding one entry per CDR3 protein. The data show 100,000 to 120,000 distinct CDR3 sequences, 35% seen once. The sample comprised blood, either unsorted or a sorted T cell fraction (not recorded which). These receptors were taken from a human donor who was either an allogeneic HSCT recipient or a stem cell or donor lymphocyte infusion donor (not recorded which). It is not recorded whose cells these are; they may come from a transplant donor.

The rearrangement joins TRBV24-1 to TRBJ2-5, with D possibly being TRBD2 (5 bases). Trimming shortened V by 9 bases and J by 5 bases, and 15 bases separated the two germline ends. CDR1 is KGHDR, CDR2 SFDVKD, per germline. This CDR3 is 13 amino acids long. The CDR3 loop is CATSTGISETQYF. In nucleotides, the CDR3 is TGTGCCACCTCGACCGGGATATCTGAGACCCAGTACTTC.

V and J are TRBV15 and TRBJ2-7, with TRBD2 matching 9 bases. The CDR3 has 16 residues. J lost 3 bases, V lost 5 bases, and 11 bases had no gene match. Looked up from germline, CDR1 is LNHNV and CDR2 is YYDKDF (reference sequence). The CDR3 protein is CATSPPGGLASYEQYF. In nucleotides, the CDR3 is TGTGCCACCAGCCCCCCCGGCGGACTAGCGAGCTACGAGCAGTACTTC.

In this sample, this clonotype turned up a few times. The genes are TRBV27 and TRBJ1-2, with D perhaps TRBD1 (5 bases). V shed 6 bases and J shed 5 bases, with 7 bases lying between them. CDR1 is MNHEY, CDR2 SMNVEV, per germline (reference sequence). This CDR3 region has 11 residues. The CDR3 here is CASSPGYGYTF. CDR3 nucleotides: TGTGCCAGCAGCCCAGGGTATGGCTACACCTTC.

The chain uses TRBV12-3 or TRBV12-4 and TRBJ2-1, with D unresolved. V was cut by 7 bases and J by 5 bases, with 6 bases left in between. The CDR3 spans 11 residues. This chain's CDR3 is CASKQNNEQFF. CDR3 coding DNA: TGTGCCAGCAAACAGAACAATGAGCAGTTCTTC.

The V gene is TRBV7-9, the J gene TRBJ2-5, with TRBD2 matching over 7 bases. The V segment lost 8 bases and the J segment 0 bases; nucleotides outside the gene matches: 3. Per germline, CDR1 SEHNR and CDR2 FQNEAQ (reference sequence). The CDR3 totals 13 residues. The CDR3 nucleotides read TGTGCCAGCGTCAGCGGGAACCAAGAGACCCAGTACTTC. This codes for CASVSGNQETQYF.

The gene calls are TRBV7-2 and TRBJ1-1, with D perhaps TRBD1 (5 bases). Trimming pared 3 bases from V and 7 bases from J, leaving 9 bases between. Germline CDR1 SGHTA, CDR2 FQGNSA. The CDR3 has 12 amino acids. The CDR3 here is CASSFHGGEAFF. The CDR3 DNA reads TGTGCCAGCAGCTTTCACGGGGGTGAAGCTTTCTTT.

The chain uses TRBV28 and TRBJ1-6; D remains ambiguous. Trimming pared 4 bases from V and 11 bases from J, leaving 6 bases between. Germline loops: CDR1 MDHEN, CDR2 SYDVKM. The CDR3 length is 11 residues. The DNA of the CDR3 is TGTGCCAGCAGTTCTCCGACACCCCTCCACTTT. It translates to CASSSPTPLHF.

DNA of the CDR3: TGTGCCAGCAGCTTACTAGCGGGAGGGCCAGGGGAGCAGTTCTTC. Amino acids: CASSLLAGGPGEQFF. This chain joins TRBV7-9 and TRBJ2-1; TRBD2 matches 12 bases. V trimming: 2 bases; J trimming: 10 bases; junction bases outside the gene matches: 6. The CDR3 contains 15 residues. Germline lookup yields CDR1 SEHNR and CDR2 FQNEAQ (reference sequence).

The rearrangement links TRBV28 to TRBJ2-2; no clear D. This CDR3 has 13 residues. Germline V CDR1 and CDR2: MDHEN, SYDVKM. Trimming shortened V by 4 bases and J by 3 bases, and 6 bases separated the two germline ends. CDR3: CASSSLDTGELFF. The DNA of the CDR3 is TGTGCCAGCAGTTCCCTAGACACCGGGGAGCTGTTTTTT.

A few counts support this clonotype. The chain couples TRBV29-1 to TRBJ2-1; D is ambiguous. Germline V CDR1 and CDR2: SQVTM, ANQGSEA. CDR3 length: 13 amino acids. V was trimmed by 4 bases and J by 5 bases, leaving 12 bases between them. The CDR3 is CSVARAADNEQFF. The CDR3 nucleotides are TGCAGCGTTGCCCGTGCGGCAGACAATGAGCAGTTCTTC.

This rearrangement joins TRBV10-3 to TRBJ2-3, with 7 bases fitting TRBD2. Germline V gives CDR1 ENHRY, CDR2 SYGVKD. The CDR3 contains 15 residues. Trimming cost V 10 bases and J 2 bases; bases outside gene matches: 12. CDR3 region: CATGGTSAVTDTQYF. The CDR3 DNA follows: TGTGCCACCGGGGGAACTAGCGCAGTCACAGATACGCAGTATTTT.

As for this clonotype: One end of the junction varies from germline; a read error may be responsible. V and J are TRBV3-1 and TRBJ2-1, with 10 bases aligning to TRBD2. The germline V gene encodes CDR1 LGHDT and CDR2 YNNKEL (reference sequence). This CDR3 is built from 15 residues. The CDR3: CASSQALAGYNEQFF. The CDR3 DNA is TGTGCTAGCAGCCAAGCACTAGCGGGGTACAATGAGCAGTTCTTC.

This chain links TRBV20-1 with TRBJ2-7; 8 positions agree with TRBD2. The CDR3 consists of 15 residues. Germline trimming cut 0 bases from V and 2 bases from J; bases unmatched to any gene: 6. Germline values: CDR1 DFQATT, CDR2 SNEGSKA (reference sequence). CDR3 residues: CSARDLTSGPYEQYF. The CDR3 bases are TGCAGTGCTAGAGATCTAACTAGCGGACCCTACGAGCAGTACTTC.

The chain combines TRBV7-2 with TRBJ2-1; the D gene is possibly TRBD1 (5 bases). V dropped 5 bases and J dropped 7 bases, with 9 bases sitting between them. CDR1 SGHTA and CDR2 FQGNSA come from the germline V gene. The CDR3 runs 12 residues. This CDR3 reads CASSQRGNEQFF. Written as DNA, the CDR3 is TGTGCCAGCAGCCAAAGGGGAAATGAGCAGTTCTTC. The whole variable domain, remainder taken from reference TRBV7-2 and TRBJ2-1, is GAGVSQSPSNKVTEKGKDVELRCDPISGHTALYWYRQSLGQGLEFLIYFQGNSAPDKSGLPSDRFSAERTGGSVSTLTIQRTQQEDSAVYLCASSQRGNEQFFGPGTRLTVL.

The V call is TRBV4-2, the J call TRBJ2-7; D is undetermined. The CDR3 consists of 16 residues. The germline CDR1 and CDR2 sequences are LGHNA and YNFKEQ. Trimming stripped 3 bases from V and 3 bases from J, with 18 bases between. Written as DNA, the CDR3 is TGTGCCAGCAGCCACACGGAACAGCGAAGGATCTACGAGCAGTACTTC. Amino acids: CASSHTEQRRIYEQYF.

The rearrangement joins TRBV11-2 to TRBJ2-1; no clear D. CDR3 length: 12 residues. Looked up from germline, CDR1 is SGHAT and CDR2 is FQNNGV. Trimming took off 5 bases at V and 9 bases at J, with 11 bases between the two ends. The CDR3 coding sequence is TGTGCCAGCAGCAAAACTCCGTTTGAGCAGTTCTTC. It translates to CASSKTPFEQFF.

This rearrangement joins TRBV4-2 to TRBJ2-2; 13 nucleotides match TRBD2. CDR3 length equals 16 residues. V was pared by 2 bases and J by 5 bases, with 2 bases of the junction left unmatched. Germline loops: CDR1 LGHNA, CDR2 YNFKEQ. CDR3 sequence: CASSQRTSGSTGELFF. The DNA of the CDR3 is TGTGCCAGCAGCCAACGGACTAGCGGGAGTACCGGGGAGCTGTTTTTT.

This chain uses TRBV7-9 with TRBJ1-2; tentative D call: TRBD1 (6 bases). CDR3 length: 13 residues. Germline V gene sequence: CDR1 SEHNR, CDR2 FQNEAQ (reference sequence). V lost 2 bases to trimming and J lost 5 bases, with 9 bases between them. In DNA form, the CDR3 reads TGTGCCAGCAGCTTAAACAGGGAGTATGGCTACACCTTC. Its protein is CASSLNREYGYTF.

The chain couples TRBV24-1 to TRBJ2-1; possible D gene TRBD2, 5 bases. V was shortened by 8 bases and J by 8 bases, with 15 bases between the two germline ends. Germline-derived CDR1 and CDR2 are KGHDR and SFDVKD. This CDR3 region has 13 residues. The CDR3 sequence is CATMDLTRDEQFF. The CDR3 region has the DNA TGTGCCACCATGGACTTAACGAGGGATGAGCAGTTCTTC.

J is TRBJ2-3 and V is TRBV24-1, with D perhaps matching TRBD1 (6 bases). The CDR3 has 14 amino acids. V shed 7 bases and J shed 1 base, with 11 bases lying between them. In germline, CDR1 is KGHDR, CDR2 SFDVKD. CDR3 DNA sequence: TGTGCCACCAGCCCCGGACAGCGCACAGATACGCAGTATTTT. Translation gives CATSPGQRTDTQYF.

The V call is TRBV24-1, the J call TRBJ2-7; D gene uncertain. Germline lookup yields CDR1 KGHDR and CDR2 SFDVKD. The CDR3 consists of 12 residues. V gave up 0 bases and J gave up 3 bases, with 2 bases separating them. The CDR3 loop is CATSDLNYEQYF. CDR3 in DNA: TGTGCCACCAGTGATTTGAACTACGAGCAGTACTTC.

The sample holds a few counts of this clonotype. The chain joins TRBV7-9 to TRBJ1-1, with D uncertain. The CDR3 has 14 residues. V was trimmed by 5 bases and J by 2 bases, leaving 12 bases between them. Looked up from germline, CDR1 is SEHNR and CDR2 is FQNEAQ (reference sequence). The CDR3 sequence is CASSPVGFNTEAFF. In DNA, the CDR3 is TGTGCCAGCAGCCCCGTGGGCTTTAACACTGAAGCTTTCTTT.

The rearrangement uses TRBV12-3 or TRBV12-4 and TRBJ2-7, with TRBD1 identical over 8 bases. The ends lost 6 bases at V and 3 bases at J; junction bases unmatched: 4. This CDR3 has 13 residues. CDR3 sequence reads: CASRSTGGYEQYF. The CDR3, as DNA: TGTGCCAGCAGGTCAACAGGGGGCTACGAGCAGTACTTC.

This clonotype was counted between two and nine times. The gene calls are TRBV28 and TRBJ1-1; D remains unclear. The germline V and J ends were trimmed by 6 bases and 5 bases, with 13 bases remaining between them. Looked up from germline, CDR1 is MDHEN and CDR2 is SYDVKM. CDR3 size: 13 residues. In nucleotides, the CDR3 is TGTGCCAGCAGGTGGGCCACGGGAACTGAAGCTTTCTTT. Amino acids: CASRWATGTEAFF.

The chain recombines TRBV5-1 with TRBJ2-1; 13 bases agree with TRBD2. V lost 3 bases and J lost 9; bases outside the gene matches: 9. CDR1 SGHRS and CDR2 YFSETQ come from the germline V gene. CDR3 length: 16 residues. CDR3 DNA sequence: TGCGCCAGCAGCTCAAGACTAGCGGGAGGACAATCTGAGCAGTTCTTC. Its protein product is CASSSRLAGGQSEQFF.

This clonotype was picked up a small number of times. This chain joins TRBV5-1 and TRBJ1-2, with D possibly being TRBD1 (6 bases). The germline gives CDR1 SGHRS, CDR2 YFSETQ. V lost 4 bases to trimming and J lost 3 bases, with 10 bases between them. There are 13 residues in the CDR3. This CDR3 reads CASSPQGDYGYTF. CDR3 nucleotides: TGCGCCAGCAGCCCACAGGGAGACTATGGCTACACCTTC.

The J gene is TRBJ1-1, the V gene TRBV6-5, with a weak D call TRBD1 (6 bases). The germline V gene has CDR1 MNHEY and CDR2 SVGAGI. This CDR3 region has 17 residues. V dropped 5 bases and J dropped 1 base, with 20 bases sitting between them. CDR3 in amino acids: CASSPSLGGVRNTEAFF. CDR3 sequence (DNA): TGTGCCAGCAGTCCATCCCTCGGGGGCGTGCGGAACACTGAAGCTTTCTTT.

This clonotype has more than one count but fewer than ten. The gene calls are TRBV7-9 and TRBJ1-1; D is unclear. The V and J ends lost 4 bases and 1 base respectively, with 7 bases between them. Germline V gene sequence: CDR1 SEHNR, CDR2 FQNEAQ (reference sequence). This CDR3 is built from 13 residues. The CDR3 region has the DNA TGTGCCAGCAGCTCATACACGAACACTGAAGCTTTCTTT. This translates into CASSSYTNTEAFF.

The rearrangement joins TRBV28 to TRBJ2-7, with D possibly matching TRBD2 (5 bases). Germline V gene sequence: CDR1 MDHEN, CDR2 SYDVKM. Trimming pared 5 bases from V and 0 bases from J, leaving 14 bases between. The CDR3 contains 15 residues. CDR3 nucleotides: TGTGCCAGCAGTGCCGACTACTCTTACTCCTACGAGCAGTACTTC. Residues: CASSADYSYSYEQYF.

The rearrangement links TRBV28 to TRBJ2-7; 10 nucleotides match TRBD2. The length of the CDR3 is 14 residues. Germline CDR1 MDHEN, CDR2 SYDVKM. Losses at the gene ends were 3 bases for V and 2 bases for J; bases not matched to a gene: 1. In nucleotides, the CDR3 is TGTGCCAGCAGTTTGCTAGCGGGAGCCTACGAGCAGTACTTC. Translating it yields CASSLLAGAYEQYF.

The CDR3, as DNA: TGTGCCAGCAGCCCAAGACAGGGTCTTGGCACAGATACGCAGTATTTT. Its translation is CASSPRQGLGTDTQYF. J is TRBJ2-3 and V is TRBV7-2, with 7 bases lining up with TRBD1. The CDR3 sequence is 16 residues long. V was clipped by 5 bases and J by 1 base; unmatched bases: 9. The germline V gene encodes CDR1 SGHTA and CDR2 FQGNSA.

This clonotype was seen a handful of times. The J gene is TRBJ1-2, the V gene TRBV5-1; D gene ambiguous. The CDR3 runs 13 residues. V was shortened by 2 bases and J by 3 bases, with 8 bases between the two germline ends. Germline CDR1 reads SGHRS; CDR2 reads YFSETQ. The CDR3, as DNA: TGCGCCAGCAGCTTTAAAGACCACTATGGCTACACCTTC. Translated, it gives CASSFKDHYGYTF.